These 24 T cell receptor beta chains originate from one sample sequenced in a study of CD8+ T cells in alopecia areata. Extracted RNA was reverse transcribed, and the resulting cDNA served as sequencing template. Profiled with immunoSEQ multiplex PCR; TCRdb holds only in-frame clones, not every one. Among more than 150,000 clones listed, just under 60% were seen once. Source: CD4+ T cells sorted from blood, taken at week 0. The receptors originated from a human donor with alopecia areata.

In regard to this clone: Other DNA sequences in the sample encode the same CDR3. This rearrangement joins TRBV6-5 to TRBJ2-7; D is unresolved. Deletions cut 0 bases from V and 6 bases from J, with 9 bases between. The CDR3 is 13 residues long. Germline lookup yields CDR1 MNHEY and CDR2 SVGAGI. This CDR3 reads CASSYSHRAEQYF. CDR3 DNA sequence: TGTGCCAGCAGTTACTCGCACCGTGCCGAGCAGTACTTC.

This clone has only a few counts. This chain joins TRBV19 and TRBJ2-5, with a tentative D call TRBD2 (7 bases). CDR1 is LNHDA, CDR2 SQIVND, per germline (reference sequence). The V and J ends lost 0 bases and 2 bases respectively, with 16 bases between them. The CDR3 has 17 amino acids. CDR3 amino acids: CASSIESTGGLQETQYF. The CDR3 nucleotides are TGTGCCAGTAGTATAGAGTCCACGGGGGGCCTTCAAGAGACCCAGTACTTC. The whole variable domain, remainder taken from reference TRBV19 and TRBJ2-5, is DGGITQSPKYLFRKEGQNVTLSCEQNLNHDAMYWYRQDPGQGLRLIYYSQIVNDFQKGDIAEGYSVSREKKESFPLTVTSAQKNPTAFYLCASSIESTGGLQETQYFGPGTRLLVL.

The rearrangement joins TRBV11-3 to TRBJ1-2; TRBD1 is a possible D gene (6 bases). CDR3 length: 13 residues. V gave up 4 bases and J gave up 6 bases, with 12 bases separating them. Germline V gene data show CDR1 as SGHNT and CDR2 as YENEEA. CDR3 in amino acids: CASSYGGQDGYTF. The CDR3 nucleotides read TGTGCCAGCAGCTACGGGGGGCAGGATGGCTACACCTTC.

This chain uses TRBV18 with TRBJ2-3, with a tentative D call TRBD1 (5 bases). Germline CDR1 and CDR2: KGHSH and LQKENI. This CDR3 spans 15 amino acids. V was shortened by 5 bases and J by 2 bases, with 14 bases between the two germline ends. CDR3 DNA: TGTGCCAGCTCAATTCGACAGAGCCCCACAGATACGCAGTATTTT. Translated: CASSIRQSPTDTQYF.

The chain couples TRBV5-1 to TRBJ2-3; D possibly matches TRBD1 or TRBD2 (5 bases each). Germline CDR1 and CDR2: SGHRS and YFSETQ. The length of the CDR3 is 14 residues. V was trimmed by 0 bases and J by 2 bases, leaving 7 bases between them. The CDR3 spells CASSLGGATDTQYF. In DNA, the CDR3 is TGCGCCAGCAGCTTGGGAGGGGCCACAGATACGCAGTATTTT.

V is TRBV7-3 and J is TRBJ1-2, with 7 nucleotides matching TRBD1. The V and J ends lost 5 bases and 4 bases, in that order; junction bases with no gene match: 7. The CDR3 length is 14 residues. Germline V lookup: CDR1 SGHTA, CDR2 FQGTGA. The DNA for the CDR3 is TGTGCCAGCAGCCCCCAGGGGGGGGGCTATGGCTACACCTTC. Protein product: CASSPQGGGYGYTF.

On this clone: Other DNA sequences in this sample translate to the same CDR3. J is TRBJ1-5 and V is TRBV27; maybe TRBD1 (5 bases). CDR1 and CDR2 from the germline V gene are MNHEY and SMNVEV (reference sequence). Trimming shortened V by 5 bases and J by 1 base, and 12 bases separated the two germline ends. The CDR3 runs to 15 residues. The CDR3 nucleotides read TGTGCCAGCAGTCTATGGGGGAAGAGCAATCAGCCCCAGCATTTT. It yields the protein CASSLWGKSNQPQHF.

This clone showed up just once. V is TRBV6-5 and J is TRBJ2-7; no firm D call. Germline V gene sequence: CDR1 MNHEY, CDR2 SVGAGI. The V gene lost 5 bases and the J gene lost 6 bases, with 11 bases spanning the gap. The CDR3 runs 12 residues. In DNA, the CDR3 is TGTGCCAGCAGTCCCCGCCCGGGCGAGCAGTACTTC. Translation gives CASSPRPGEQYF.

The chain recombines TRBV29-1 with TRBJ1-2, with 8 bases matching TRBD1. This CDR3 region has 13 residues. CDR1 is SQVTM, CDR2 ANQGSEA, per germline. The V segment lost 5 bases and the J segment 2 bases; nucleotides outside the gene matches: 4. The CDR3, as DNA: TGCAGCGTTTCGAACAGGGGGAACTATGGCTACACCTTC. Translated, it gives CSVSNRGNYGYTF.

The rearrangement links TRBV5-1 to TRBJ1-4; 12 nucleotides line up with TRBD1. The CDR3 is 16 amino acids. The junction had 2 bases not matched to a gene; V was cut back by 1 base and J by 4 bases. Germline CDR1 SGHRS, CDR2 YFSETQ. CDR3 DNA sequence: TGCGCCAGCAGCTTGCGGGACAGGGGGCATAATGAAAAACTGTTTTTT. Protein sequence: CASSLRDRGHNEKLFF.

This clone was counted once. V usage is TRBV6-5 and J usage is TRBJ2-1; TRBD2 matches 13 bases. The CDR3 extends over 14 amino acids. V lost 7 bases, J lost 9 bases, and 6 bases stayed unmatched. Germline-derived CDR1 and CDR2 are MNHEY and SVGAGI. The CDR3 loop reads CASKILAGGLEQFF. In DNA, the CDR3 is TGTGCCAGCAAAATACTAGCGGGGGGGCTTGAGCAGTTCTTC.

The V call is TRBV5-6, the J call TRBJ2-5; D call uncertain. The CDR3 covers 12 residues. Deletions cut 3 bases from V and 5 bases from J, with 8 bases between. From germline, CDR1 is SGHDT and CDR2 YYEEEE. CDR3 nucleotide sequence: TGTGCCAGCAGCTCACCCTTGGAGACCCAGTACTTC. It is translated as CASSSPLETQYF.

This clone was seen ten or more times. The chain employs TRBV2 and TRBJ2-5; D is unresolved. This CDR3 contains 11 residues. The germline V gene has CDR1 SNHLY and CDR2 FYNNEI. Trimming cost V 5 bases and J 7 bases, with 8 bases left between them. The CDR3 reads CASSIGRTQYF. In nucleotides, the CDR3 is TGTGCCAGCAGTATAGGACGGACCCAGTACTTC.

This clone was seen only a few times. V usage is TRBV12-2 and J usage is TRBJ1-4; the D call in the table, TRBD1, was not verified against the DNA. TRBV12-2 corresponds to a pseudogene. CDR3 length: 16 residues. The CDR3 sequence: CASRPGQGKTNEKLFF. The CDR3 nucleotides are TGTGCAAGTCGCCCCGGACAGGGGAAGACTAATGAAAAACTGTTTTTT.

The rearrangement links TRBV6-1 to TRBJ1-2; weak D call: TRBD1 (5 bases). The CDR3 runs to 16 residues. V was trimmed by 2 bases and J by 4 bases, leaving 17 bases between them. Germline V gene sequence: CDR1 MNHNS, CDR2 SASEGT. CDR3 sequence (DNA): TGTGCCAGCAGTGAACAATCGGCAGGGAAAAGCTATGGCTACACCTTC. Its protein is CASSEQSAGKSYGYTF.

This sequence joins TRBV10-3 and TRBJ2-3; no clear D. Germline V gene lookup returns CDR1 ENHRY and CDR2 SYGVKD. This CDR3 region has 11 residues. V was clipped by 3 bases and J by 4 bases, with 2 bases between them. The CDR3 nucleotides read TGTGCCATCAGTGAAGCAGATACGCAGTATTTT. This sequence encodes CAISEADTQYF.

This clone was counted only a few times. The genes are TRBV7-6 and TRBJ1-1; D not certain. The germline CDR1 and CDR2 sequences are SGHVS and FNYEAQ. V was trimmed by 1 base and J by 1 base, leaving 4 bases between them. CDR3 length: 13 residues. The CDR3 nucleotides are TGTGCCAGCAGCTTAGAACAGAACACTGAAGCTTTCTTT. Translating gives CASSLEQNTEAFF.

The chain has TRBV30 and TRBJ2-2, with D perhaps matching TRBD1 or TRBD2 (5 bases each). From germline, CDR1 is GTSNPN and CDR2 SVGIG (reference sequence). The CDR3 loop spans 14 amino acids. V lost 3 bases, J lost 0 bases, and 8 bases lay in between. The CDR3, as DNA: TGTGCCTGGAGGAGGGGCACGAACACCGGGGAGCTGTTTTTT. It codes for CAWRRGTNTGELFF.

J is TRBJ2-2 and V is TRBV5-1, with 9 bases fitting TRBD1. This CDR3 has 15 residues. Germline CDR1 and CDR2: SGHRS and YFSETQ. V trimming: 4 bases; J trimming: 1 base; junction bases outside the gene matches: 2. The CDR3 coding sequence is TGCGCCAGCAGCCCGGACAGGGGGAACACCGGGGAGCTGTTTTTT. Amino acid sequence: CASSPDRGNTGELFF. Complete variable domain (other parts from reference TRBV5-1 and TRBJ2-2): KAGVTQTPRYLIKTRGQQVTLSCSPISGHRSVSWYQQTPGQGLQFLFEYFSETQRNKGNFPGRFSGRQFSNSRSEMNVSTLELGDSALYLCASSPDRGNTGELFFGEGSRLTVL.

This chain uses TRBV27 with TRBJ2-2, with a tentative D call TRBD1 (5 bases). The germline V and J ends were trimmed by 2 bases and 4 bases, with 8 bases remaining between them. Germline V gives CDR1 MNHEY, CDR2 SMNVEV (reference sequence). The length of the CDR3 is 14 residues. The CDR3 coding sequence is TGTGCCAGCAGTTTACCAGGGATCACCGGGGAGCTGTTTTTT. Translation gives CASSLPGITGELFF.

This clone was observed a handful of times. The CDR3 reads CASSFPRGDQETQYF. CDR3 nucleotides: TGTGCCAGCAGCTTCCCCAGGGGCGATCAAGAGACCCAGTACTTC. The chain has TRBV7-9 and TRBJ2-5; TRBD1 might be the D (6 bases). The CDR3 has 15 residues. Between the trimmed V and J ends, which lost 3 bases and 2 bases, there was a span of 13 bases. Germline V lookup: CDR1 SEHNR, CDR2 FQNEAQ (reference sequence).

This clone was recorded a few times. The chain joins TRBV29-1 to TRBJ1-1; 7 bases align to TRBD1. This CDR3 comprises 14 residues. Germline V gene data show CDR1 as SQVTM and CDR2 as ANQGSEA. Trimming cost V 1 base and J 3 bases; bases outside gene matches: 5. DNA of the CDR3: TGCAGCGTTGAAGGCAGGGGGGCGTACACTGAAGCTTTCTTT. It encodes CSVEGRGAYTEAFF.

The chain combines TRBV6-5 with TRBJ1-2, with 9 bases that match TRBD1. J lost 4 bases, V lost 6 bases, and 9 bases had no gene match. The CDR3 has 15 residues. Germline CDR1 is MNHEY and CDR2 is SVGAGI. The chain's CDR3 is CASSRGQGRTYGYTF. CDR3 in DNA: TGTGCCAGCAGCCGAGGACAGGGGCGTACCTATGGCTACACCTTC.

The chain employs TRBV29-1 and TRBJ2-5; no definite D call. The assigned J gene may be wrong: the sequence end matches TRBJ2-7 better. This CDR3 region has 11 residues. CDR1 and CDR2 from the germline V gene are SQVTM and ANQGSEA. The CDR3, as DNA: TGCAGCGTTCGAACCACGTACGAGCAGTACTTC. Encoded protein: CSVRTTYEQYF.